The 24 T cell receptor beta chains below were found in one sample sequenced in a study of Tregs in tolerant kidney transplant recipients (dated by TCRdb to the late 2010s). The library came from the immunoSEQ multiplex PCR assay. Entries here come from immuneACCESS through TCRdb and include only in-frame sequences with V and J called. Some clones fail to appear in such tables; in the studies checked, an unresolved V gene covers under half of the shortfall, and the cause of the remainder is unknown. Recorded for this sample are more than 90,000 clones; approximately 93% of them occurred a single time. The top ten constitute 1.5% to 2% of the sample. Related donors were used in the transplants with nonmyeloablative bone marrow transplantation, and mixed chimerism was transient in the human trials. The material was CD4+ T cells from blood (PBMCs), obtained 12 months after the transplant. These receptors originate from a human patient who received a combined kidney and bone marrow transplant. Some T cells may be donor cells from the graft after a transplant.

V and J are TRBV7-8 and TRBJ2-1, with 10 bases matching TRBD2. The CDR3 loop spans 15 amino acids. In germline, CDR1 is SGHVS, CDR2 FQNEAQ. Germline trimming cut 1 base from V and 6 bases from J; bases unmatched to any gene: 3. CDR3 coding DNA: TGTGCCAGCAGCTTAGGAGCGGGGGGGCTCAATGAGCAGTTCTTC. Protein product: CASSLGAGGLNEQFF.

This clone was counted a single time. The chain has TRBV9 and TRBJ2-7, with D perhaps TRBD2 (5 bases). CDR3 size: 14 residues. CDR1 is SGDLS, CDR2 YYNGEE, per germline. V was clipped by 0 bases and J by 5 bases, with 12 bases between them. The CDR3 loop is CASSVALASHEQYF. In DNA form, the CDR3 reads TGTGCCAGCAGCGTAGCCCTAGCTAGCCACGAGCAGTACTTC.

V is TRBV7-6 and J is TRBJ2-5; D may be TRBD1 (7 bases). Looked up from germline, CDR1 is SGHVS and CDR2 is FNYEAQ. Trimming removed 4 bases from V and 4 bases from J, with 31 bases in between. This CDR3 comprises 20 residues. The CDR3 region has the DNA TGTGCCAGCAGCTATAGGCGGTTCCTCCAGGGGGGAGGTTGGCGAGAGACCCAGTACTTC. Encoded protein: CASSYRRFLQGGGWRETQYF.

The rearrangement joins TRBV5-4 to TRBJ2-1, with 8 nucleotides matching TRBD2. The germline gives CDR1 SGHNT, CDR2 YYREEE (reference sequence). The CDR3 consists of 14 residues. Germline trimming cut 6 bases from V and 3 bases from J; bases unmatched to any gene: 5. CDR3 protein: CASNTGGIYNEQFF. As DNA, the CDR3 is TGTGCCAGCAATACGGGAGGGATCTACAATGAGCAGTTCTTC.

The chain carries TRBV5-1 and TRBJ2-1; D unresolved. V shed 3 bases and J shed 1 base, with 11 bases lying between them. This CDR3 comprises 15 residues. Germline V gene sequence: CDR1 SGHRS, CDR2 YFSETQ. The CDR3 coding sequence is TGCGCCAGCAGCTCCGCCTACCAATCCTACAATGAGCAGTTCTTC. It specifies CASSSAYQSYNEQFF.

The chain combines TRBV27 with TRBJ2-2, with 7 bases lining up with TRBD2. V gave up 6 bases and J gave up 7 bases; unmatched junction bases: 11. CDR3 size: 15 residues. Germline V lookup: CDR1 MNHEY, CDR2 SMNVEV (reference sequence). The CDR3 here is CASSISPLANGELFF. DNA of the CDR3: TGTGCCAGCAGCATATCCCCACTAGCGAACGGGGAGCTGTTTTTT.

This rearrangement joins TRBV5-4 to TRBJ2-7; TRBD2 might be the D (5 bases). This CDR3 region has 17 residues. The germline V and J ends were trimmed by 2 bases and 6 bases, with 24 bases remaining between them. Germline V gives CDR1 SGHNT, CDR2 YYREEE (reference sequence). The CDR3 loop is CASSLRAVAGGFSEQYF. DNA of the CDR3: TGTGCCAGCAGCTTACGGGCAGTCGCTGGAGGTTTCTCCGAGCAGTACTTC.

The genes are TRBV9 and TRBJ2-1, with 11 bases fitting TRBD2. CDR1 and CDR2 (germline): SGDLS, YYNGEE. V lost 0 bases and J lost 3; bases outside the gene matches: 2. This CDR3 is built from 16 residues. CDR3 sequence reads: CASSVGGTSGYNEQFF. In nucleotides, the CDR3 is TGTGCCAGCAGCGTAGGGGGGACTAGCGGCTACAATGAGCAGTTCTTC.

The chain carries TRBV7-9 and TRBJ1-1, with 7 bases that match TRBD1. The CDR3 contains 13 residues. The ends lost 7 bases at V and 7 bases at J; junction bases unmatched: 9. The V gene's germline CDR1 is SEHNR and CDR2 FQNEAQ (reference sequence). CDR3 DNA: TGTGCCAGCACCCAGACAGGGAAAGGTGAAGCTTTCTTT. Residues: CASTQTGKGEAFF.

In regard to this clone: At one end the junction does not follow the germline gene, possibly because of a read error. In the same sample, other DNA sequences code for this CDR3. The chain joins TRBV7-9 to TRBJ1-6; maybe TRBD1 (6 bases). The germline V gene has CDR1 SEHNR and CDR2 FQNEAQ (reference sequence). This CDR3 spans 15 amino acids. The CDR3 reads CASSLVGQHNSPLHF. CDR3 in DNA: TGTGCCAGCAGCTTAGTTGGACAGCATAATTCCCCCCTCCACTTT.

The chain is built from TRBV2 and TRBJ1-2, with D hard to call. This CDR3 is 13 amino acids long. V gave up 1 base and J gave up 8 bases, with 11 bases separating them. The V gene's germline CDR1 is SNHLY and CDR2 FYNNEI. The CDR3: CASSEDTGFGYTF. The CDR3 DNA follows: TGTGCCAGCAGTGAAGATACGGGTTTCGGCTACACCTTC. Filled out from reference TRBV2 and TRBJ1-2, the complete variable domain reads EPEVTQTPSHQVTQMGQEVILRCVPISNHLYFYWYRQILGQKVEFLVSFYNNEISEKSEIFDDQFSVERPDGSNFTLKIRSTKLEDSAMYFCASSEDTGFGYTFGSGTRLTVV.

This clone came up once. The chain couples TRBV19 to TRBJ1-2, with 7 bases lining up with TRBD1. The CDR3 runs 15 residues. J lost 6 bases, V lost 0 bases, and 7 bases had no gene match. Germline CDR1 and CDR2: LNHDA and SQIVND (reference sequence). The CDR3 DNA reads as TGTGCCAGTAGTATAGAAAGGGGCAGGGGGAATGGCTACACCTTC. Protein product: CASSIERGRGNGYTF. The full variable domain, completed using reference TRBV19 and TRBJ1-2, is DGGITQSPKYLFRKEGQNVTLSCEQNLNHDAMYWYRQDPGQGLRLIYYSQIVNDFQKGDIAEGYSVSREKKESFPLTVTSAQKNPTAFYLCASSIERGRGNGYTFGSGTRLTVV.

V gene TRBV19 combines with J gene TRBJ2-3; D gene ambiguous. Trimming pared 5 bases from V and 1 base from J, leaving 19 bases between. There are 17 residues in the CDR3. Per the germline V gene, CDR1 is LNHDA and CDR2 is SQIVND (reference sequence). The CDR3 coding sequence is TGTGCCAGTAGTCTGGCCCTGAGGCGACGCGGCACAGATACGCAGTATTTT. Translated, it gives CASSLALRRRGTDTQYF. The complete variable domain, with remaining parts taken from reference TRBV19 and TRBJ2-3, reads DGGITQSPKYLFRKEGQNVTLSCEQNLNHDAMYWYRQDPGQGLRLIYYSQIVNDFQKGDIAEGYSVSREKKESFPLTVTSAQKNPTAFYLCASSLALRRRGTDTQYFGPGTRLTVL.

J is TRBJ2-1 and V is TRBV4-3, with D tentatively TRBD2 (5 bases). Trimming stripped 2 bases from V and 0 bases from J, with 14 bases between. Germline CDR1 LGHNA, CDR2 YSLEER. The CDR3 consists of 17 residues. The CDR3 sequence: CASSQKPSGRSYNEQFF. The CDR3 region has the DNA TGCGCCAGCAGCCAAAAACCCAGCGGCCGCTCCTACAATGAGCAGTTCTTC.

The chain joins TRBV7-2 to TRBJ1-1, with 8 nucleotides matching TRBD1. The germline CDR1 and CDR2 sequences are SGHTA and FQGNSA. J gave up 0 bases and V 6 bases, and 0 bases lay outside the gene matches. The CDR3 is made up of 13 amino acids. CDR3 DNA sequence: TGTGCCAGCAGGGGACAGGTGAACACTGAAGCTTTCTTT. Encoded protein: CASRGQVNTEAFF.

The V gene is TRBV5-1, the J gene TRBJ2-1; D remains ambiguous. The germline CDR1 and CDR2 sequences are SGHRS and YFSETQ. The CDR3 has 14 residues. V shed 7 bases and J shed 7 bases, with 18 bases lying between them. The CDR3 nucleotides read TGCGCCAGCGCGAGGCCCCCCCCATCGAATGAGCAGTTCTTC. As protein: CASARPPPSNEQFF.

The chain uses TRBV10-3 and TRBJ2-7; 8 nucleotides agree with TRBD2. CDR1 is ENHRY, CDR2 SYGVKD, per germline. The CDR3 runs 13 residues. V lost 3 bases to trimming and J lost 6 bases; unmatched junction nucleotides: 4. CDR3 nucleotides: TGTGCCATCAGTGACCCGGGAGGGTTCGAGCAGTACTTC. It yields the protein CAISDPGGFEQYF.

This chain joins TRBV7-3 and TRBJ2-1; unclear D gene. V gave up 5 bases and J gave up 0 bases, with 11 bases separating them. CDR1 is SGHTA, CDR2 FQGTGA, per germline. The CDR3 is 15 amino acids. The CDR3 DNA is TGTGCCAGCAGCCCCGACTTAAACTCCTACAATGAGCAGTTCTTC. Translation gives CASSPDLNSYNEQFF.

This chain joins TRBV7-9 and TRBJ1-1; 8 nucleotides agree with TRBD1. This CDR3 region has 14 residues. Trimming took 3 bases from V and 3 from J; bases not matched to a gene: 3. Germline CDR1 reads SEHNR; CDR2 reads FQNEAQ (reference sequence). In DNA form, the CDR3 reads TGTGCCAGCAGCTTTTGGGACAGGTACACTGAAGCTTTCTTT. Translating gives CASSFWDRYTEAFF.

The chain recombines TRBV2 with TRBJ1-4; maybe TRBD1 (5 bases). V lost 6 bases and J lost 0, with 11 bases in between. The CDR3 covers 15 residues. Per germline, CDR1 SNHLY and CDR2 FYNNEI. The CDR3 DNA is TGTGCCAGCAGGAAACAGGTTGCAACTAATGAAAAACTGTTTTTT. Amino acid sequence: CASRKQVATNEKLFF.

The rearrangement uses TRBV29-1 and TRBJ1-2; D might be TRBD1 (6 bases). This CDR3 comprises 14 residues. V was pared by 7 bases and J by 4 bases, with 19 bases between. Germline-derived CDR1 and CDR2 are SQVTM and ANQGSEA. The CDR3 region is CSGRLVEGGYGYTF. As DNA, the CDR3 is TGCAGCGGTCGTCTCGTGGAAGGGGGCTATGGCTACACCTTC.

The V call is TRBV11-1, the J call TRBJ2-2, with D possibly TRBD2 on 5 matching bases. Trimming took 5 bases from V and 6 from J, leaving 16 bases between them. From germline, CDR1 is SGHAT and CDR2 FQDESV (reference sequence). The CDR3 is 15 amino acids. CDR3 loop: CASSPQLRVPGELFF. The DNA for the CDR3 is TGTGCCAGCAGCCCTCAGCTGAGGGTTCCCGGGGAGCTGTTTTTT.

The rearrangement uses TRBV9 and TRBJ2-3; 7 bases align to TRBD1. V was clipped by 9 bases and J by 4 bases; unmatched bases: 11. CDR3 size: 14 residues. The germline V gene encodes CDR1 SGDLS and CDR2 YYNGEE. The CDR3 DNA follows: TGTGCCATCCTAACGACAGGGTTGGCAGATACGCAGTATTTT. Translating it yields CAILTTGLADTQYF.

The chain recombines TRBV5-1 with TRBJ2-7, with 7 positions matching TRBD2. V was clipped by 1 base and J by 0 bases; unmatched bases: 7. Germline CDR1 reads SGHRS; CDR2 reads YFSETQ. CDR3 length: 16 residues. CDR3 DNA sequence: TGCGCCAGCAGCTTGTCTGGAGCGGGGTCCTCCTACGAGCAGTACTTC. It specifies CASSLSGAGSSYEQYF.